A few counts support the clone carrying this TCR beta chain. This CDR3 region has 13 residues. Germline V gives CDR1 MNHEY, CDR2 SMNVEV (reference sequence). Germline trimming cut 3 bases from V and 5 bases from J; bases unmatched to any gene: 1. Profiling relied on immunoSEQ multiplex PCR, and the TCRdb table lists in-frame clones only, not all of them. Counted here are some 150,000 clones, approximately 91% occurring once; the ten biggest clones make up 2.3%. The record originates from a study of blood T cell repertoires in COVID-19. Sequenced input: peripheral blood. This TCR came from a human donor in a cohort sampled during active COVID-19. This rearrangement joins TRBV27 to TRBJ2-7; TRBD1 matches at 10 bases. The CDR3 loop reads CASSFDRGHEQYF. CDR3 bases: TGTGCCAGCAGTTTTGACAGGGGGCACGAGCAGTACTTC.